These T cell receptor beta chains were read from a single sample in a study of T cells in Graves' hyperthyroidism and ophthalmopathy. One entry per CDR3 protein results from TCRdb running MiXCR on the multiplex PCR reads. The data show some 440,000 distinct CDR3 sequences, 15% to 19% seen once. The material sequenced was blood. These receptors came from a woman between 18 and 29 years old with Graves' hyperthyroidism. CDR3s include the opening cysteine and the closing phenylalanine or tryptophan. D genes are given only for firm matches. Clone size, where shown, is once, few, many, or a class for clones that have expanded.

>TRBV5-4|-|many|TRBJ2-3
TGTGCCAGCAGCTTGCCCCCAACAGACACAGATACGCAGTATTTT
CASSLPPTDTDTQYF
>TRBV5-1|-|few|TRBJ2-5
TGCGCCAGCTTTCGTAACCAAGAGACCCAGTACTTC
CASFRNQETQYF
>TRBV9|-|many|TRBJ1-2
TGTGCCAGCAGCGGGACAGCGAAAGCTAACTATGGCTACACCTTC
CASSGTAKANYGYTF
>TRBV3-1|-|many|TRBJ1-4
TGTGCCAGCAGCCCACAGCCCAGGGTTAATGAAAAACTGTTTTTT
CASSPQPRVNEKLFF
>TRBV7-2|-|many|TRBJ2-5
TGTGCCAGCAGTCAGGGGTCCCGAGAGACACAGTACTTC
CASSQGSRETQYF
>TRBV18|-|-|TRBJ2-5
TGTGCCAGCTCATCGGTCCGGACATTTGGCCTAGAGACCCAGTACTTC
CASSSVRTFGLETQYF
>TRBV12-3/TRBV12-4|TRBD2|-|TRBJ2-7
TGTGCCAGCAGTTTGCGGGGGGGCTACAATGAGCAGTACTTC
CASSLRGGYNEQYF
>TRBV11-2|TRBD1|many|TRBJ1-4
TGTGCCAGCGGCTCCGGGACAGGGGATGAAAAACTGTTTTTT
CASGSGTGDEKLFF
>TRBV24-1|TRBD1|-|TRBJ1-1
TGTGCCACCGAGATCGGTAGGGAAACAGGGGCAAAGAACACTGAAGCTTTCTTT
CATEIGRETGAKNTEAFF
>TRBV10-2|TRBD1|few|TRBJ1-4
TGCGCCAGCCGGGCGGAACGACAGGGAACTAATGAAAAACTGTTTTTT
CASRAERQGTNEKLFF
>TRBV11-2|TRBD1|few|TRBJ1-1
TGTGCCAGCAGCTTAGTTTGGGGCAGGGGGCATACTGAAGCTTTCTTT
CASSLVWGRGHTEAFF
>TRBV7-9|-|once|TRBJ1-6
TGTGCCAGCAGCTTAGCGGGGGAAGGGCGTTCACCCCTCCACTTT
CASSLAGEGRSPLHF
>TRBV2|TRBD1|many|TRBJ1-2
TGTGCCATCCCAAAGGGACAGGGTGCCTATGGCTACACCTTC
CAIPKGQGAYGYTF
>TRBV4-2|TRBD2|-|TRBJ2-1
TGTGCCAGCAGCCAAGAGCGGGCTAGCGGGAGGTTCGATGAGCAGTTCTTC
CASSQERASGRFDEQFF
>TRBV29-1|TRBD1|many|TRBJ1-1
TGCAGCACTGTCCCGGGACAGGGAATCTACACTGAAGCTTTCTTT
CSTVPGQGIYTEAFF
>TRBV27|-|many|TRBJ2-7
TGTGCCAGCAGTTTAGCCTCCGCTGGCAACGAGCAGTACTTC
CASSLASAGNEQYF
>TRBV19|-|-|TRBJ1-5
TGTGCCAGTACCACGGGGAGTAATCAGCCCCAGCATTTT
CASTTGSNQPQHF
>TRBV9|-|many|TRBJ1-2
TGTGCCAGCAGCGTAGTAACCTGGGGCGGCTACACCTTC
CASSVVTWGGYTF
>TRBV2|-|few|TRBJ2-7
TGTGCCAGCGGACGACAGGCCCACTACGAGCAGTACTTC
CASGRQAHYEQYF
>TRBV11-2|-|-|TRBJ1-1
TGTGCCAGCAGCCTAGAAAGTGGGGGGGCGTACACTGAAGCTTTCTTT
CASSLESGGAYTEAFF
>TRBV4-2|TRBD2|-|TRBJ2-3
TGTGCCAGCAGCCAAGAGCGGGAGATCACAGATACGCAGTATTTT
CASSQEREITDTQYF
>TRBV7-2|-|many|TRBJ2-3
TGTGCCAGCAGCTTAGCTGGGGCAGGGGCAGATACGCAGTATTTT
CASSLAGAGADTQYF
>TRBV9|TRBD1|few|TRBJ2-7
TGTGCCAGCAGCGGAGGGACAGGGAAGGACGAGCAGTACTTC
CASSGGTGKDEQYF
>TRBV7-2|-|-|TRBJ2-2
TGTGCCAGCAGCTTAGATACAGGGCAAACCGGGGAGCTGTTTTTT
CASSLDTGQTGELFF
>TRBV11-3|TRBD2|few|TRBJ2-1
TGTGCCAGCAGCTTAGAACTAGGGGCTAGCGGGACAGACAATGAGCAGTTCTTC
CASSLELGASGTDNEQFF
>TRBV19|-|few|TRBJ2-7
TGTGCCAGTAGCCTCAGCGGGTACTCCTACGAGCAGTACTTC
CASSLSGYSYEQYF
>TRBV9|-|-|TRBJ1-2
TGTGCCAGCAGCGTAAACACGGGATCCGTCGGCTACACCTTC
CASSVNTGSVGYTF
>TRBV27|-|many|TRBJ1-1
TGTGCCAGCAGTTTTCGTCCTAAGAACACTGAAGCTTTCTTT
CASSFRPKNTEAFF
>TRBV20-1|TRBD2|many|TRBJ2-1
TGCAGTGCTGAGAGCGGGAACTCCTACAATGAGCAGTTCTTC
CSAESGNSYNEQFF
>TRBV20-1|-|many|TRBJ2-1
TGCAGTGTTCGGGGGCCCTACAATGAGCAGTTCTTC
CSVRGPYNEQFF
>TRBV11-2|-|few|TRBJ2-2
TGTGCCAGCAGCTTACAGGGGGGGTTGACCGGGGAGCTGTTTTTT
CASSLQGGLTGELFF
>TRBV12-3/TRBV12-4|TRBD2|-|TRBJ2-3
TGTGCCAGCAGTCCCCTGACTAGCGGGACCGCATATACGCAGTATTTT
CASSPLTSGTAYTQYF
>TRBV6-1|-|-|TRBJ2-7
TGTGCCAGCAGTGAGATGAAGGGCGGTTCCTACGAGCAGTACTTC
CASSEMKGGSYEQYF
>TRBV6-2/TRBV6-3|-|many|TRBJ2-7
TGTGCCAGCAGACAGATCTACGAGCAGTACTTC
CASRQIYEQYF
>TRBV28|-|many|TRBJ2-4
TGTGCCAGCAGTACCCGTAACGGGACGTGGGGCATTCAGTACTTC
CASSTRNGTWGIQYF
>TRBV11-1|-|-|TRBJ1-1
TGTGCCAGCAGCTGGGGCCGCAGGGAGGGGTCGAACACTGAAGCTTTCTTT
CASSWGRREGSNTEAFF
>TRBV24-1|-|many|TRBJ1-2
TGTGCCACCAGTGACCGTTCCATCGGATCGGGGAACTATGGCTACACCTTC
CATSDRSIGSGNYGYTF
>TRBV29-1|TRBD1|many|TRBJ2-1
TGCAGCGTTCGGACAGGACCCCTTAATGAGCAGTTCTTC
CSVRTGPLNEQFF
>TRBV6-1|-|-|TRBJ1-2
TGTGCCAGCAGTTCCACCGGACGGAACTCAGGCTACACCTTC
CASSSTGRNSGYTF
>TRBV5-6|-|-|TRBJ2-1
TGTGCCAGCAGCTCTCCCGAGGGGGGAACCTACAATGAGCAGTTCTTC
CASSSPEGGTYNEQFF
>TRBV6-1|-|-|TRBJ1-6
TGTGCCAGCAGTCTAGATATTGTTTCACCCCTCCACTTT
CASSLDIVSPLHF
>TRBV19|-|few|TRBJ1-1
TGTGCCAGTCGCCGGGGGAACCAGATGAACACTGAAGCTTTCTTT
CASRRGNQMNTEAFF
>TRBV6-1|-|many|TRBJ1-1
TGTGCCAGCAGTCTAGCGGTGCACACTGAAGCTTTCTTT
CASSLAVHTEAFF
>TRBV6-1|TRBD1|many|TRBJ2-7
TGTGCCAGCAGTGAGCACAGGGGTGTTTCCGAGCAGTACTTC
CASSEHRGVSEQYF
>TRBV19|-|-|TRBJ2-1
TGTGCCAGTAGAGCGGTGGCCGGAGGGCCCTACGAGCAGTTCTTC
CASRAVAGGPYEQFF
>TRBV20-1|-|-|TRBJ1-4
TGCAGTGCTAGAGATCCTAACAGGCGCTCAACTAATGAAAAACTGTTTTTT
CSARDPNRRSTNEKLFF
>TRBV2|-|-|TRBJ2-6
TGTGCCATCGGGACCGGGGCCAACGTCCTGACTTTC
CAIGTGANVLTF
>TRBV7-9|TRBD1|few|TRBJ1-6
TGTGCCAGCAGCCCCATTCAGGGGGCTCATAGCTCCTATAATTCACCCCTCCACTTT
CASSPIQGAHSSYNSPLHF
>TRBV5-6|TRBD1|-|TRBJ1-1
TGTGCCAGCAGCCTGGAACAGGGGAATCGGAACACTGAAGCTTTCTTT
CASSLEQGNRNTEAFF
>TRBV3-1|TRBD1|many|TRBJ1-2
TGTGCCAGCAGCCATCCCACAGGGGGCCGTGGCTACACCTTC
CASSHPTGGRGYTF
>TRBV6-2/TRBV6-3|TRBD1|-|TRBJ1-6
TGTGCCAGCAGGGAGGGGGCCACGGGATCACCCCTCCACTTT
CASREGATGSPLHF
>TRBV7-2|-|-|TRBJ2-1
TGTGCCAGCAGCTTCGGGGGCCTTAGTGAGCAGTTCTTC
CASSFGGLSEQFF